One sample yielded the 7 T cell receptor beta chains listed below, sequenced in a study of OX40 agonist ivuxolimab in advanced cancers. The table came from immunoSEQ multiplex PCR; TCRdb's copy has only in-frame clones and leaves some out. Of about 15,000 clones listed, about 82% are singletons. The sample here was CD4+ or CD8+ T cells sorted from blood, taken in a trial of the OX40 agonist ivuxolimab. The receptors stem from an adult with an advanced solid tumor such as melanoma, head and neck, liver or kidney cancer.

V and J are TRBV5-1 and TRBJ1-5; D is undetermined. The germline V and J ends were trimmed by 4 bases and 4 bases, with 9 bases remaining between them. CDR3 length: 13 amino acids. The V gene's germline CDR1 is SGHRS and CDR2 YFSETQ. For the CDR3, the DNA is TGCGCCAGCAGCCCGGATTCTAATCAGCCCCAGCATTTT. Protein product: CASSPDSNQPQHF.

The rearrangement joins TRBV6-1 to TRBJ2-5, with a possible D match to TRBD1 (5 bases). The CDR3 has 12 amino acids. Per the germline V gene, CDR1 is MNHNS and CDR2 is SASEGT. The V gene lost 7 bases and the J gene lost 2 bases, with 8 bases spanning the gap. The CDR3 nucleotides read TGTGCCAGCATGCGACAGCAAGAGACCCAGTACTTC. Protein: CASMRQQETQYF.

CDR3 loop: CASSRIAGVNEQYF. In nucleotides, the CDR3 is TGTGCCAGTAGCCGGATAGCGGGAGTAAACGAGCAGTACTTC. The V call is TRBV19, the J call TRBJ2-7; 9 bases line up with TRBD2. The trim removed 6 bases at V and 5 bases at J, leaving 8 bases unmatched. This CDR3 is built from 14 residues. Germline CDR1 is LNHDA and CDR2 is SQIVND (reference sequence).

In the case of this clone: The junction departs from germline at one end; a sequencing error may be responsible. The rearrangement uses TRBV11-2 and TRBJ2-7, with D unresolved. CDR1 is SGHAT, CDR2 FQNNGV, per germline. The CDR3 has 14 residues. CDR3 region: CASSLEDVAYEQYF. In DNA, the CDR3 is TGTGCCAGCAGCCTAGAGGACGTAGCCTACGAGCAGTACTTC. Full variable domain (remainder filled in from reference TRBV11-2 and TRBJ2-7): EAGVAQSPRYKIIEKRQSVAFWCNPISGHATLYWYQQILGQGPKLLIQFQNNGVVDDSQLPKDRFSAERLKGVDSTLKIQPAKLEDSAVYLCASSLEDVAYEQYFGPGTRLTVT.

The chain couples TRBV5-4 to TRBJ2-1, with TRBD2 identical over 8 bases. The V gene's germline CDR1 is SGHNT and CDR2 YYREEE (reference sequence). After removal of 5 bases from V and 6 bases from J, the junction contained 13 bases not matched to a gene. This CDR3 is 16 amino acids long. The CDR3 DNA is TGTGCCAGCAGACCCAGGGGTAGCGGGGCACTCAATGAGCAGTTCTTC. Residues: CASRPRGSGALNEQFF.

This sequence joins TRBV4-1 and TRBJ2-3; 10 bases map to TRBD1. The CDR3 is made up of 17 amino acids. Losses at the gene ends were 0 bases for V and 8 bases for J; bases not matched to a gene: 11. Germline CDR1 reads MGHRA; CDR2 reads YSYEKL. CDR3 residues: CASSQEAGTGVDGTQYF. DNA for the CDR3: TGCGCCAGCAGCCAAGAAGCCGGGACAGGGGTCGATGGTACGCAGTATTTT.

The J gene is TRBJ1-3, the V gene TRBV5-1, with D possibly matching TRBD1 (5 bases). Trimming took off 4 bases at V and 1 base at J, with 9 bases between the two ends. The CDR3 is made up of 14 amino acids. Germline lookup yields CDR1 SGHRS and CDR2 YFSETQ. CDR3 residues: CASSAGNSGNTIYF. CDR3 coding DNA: TGCGCCAGCAGCGCAGGGAATTCTGGAAACACCATATATTTT.